The rows below give T cell receptor beta chains drawn from one sample of a study of OX40 agonist ivuxolimab in advanced cancers. The method was immunoSEQ multiplex PCR; TCRdb's version includes in-frame clones alone and lacks a portion of them. The table lists under 80,000 clones, more than 90% of them singletons. Sequenced material: CD4+ or CD8+ T cells sorted from blood, taken in a trial of the OX40 agonist ivuxolimab. Receptors originate from an adult with an advanced solid tumor such as melanoma, head and neck, liver or kidney cancer. The CDR3 runs from the conserved cysteine through the conserved F or W. Each record gives: D gene, V gene, clone size, J gene, CDR3 protein, CDR3 DNA. A D gene is named only where the DNA matches it firmly. Clone size, where shown, is once, few, many, or a class for clones that have expanded.

D: NA; V: TRBV5-8; size: NA; J: TRBJ1-5; CDR3: CASSLEVSGAIQPQHF; DNA: TGTGCCAGCAGCTTGGAGGTCTCGGGGGCAATTCAGCCCCAGCATTTT
D: NA; V: TRBV4-1; size: few; J: TRBJ2-5; CDR3: CASSQGDRQETQYF; DNA: TGCGCCAGCAGTCAAGGGGACCGACAAGAGACCCAGTACTTC
D: TRBD2; V: TRBV5-4; size: NA; J: TRBJ2-3; CDR3: CASSLAGASTDTQYF; DNA: TGTGCCAGCAGCCTAGCGGGGGCGAGCACAGATACGCAGTATTTT
D: NA; V: TRBV18; size: NA; J: TRBJ2-7; CDR3: CASSPPEGYEQYF; DNA: TGTGCCAGCTCACCACCGGAGGGCTACGAGCAGTACTTC
D: NA; V: TRBV27; size: NA; J: TRBJ2-5; CDR3: CASSPAAGEYQETQYF; DNA: TGTGCCAGCAGTCCCGCGGCCGGGGAGTACCAAGAGACCCAGTACTTC
D: TRBD2; V: TRBV29-1; size: medium-sized; J: TRBJ2-7; CDR3: CSVVASGGGGEQYF; DNA: TGCAGCGTTGTAGCTAGCGGGGGAGGAGGAGAGCAGTACTTC
D: NA; V: TRBV10-2; size: NA; J: TRBJ1-1; CDR3: CASGSRGEAFF; DNA: TGCGCCAGCGGATCAAGGGGTGAAGCTTTCTTT
D: NA; V: TRBV27; size: NA; J: TRBJ1-1; CDR3: CASSLSRRANTEAFF; DNA: TGTGCCAGCAGTTTATCGAGGCGTGCGAACACTGAAGCTTTCTTT
D: NA; V: TRBV4-1; size: NA; J: TRBJ1-6; CDR3: CASSQDQSSYNSPLHF; DNA: TGCGCCAGCAGCCAAGATCAGAGCTCCTATAATTCACCCCTCCACTTT
D: NA; V: TRBV15; size: NA; J: TRBJ1-5; CDR3: CATSRGGPDQPQHF; DNA: TGTGCCACCAGCAGAGGGGGCCCGGATCAGCCCCAGCATTTT
D: NA; V: TRBV18; size: once; J: TRBJ2-6; CDR3: CASSPVGWSGANVLTF; DNA: TGTGCCAGCTCGCCGGTTGGTTGGTCTGGGGCCAACGTCCTGACTTTC
D: TRBD2; V: TRBV6-5; size: NA; J: TRBJ2-5; CDR3: CASSRTSGGRETQYF; DNA: TGTGCCAGCAGTCGCACTAGCGGGGGGCGGGAGACCCAGTACTTC
D: NA; V: TRBV4-1; size: NA; J: TRBJ2-2; CDR3: CASSHAPGTGGRLAGGTGELFF; DNA: TGCGCCAGCAGCCACGCTCCCGGGACAGGGGGCCGTCTAGCGGGGGGAACCGGGGAGCTGTTTTTT
D: TRBD2; V: TRBV10-2; size: NA; J: TRBJ2-2; CDR3: CASSGGPGLVSTGELFF; DNA: TGCGCCAGCAGCGGTGGACCGGGACTAGTATCCACCGGGGAGCTGTTTTTT
D: TRBD1; V: TRBV11-2; size: NA; J: TRBJ2-7; CDR3: CASRGTGGGPGSYEQYF; DNA: TGTGCCAGCAGGGGGACAGGGGGCGGCCCCGGTTCCTACGAGCAGTACTTC
D: TRBD2; V: TRBV2; size: NA; J: TRBJ2-7; CDR3: CASSEAGGSYEQYF; DNA: TGTGCCAGCAGTGAAGCGGGGGGGTCCTACGAGCAGTACTTC
D: NA; V: TRBV11-2; size: NA; J: TRBJ1-3; CDR3: CASSGSWQSGNTIYF; DNA: TGTGCCAGCAGCGGTAGCTGGCAGTCTGGAAACACCATATATTTT
D: NA; V: TRBV6-1; size: NA; J: TRBJ2-7; CDR3: CASSETALSSYEQYF; DNA: TGTGCCAGCAGTGAAACAGCCTTGAGCTCCTACGAGCAGTACTTC
D: NA; V: TRBV7-9; size: NA; J: TRBJ2-7; CDR3: CASSLGFYEQYF; DNA: TGTGCCAGCAGCTTAGGATTCTACGAGCAGTACTTC
D: TRBD2; V: TRBV9; size: NA; J: TRBJ2-3; CDR3: CASSALGTSPPDTQYF; DNA: TGTGCCAGCAGCGCTCTCGGGACTAGCCCCCCGGATACGCAGTATTTT
D: NA; V: TRBV7-6; size: few; J: TRBJ1-1; CDR3: CASSLALGATGNTEAFF; DNA: TGTGCCAGCAGCTTAGCGTTGGGGGCCACCGGGAACACTGAAGCTTTCTTT
D: TRBD1; V: TRBV7-6; size: few; J: TRBJ1-2; CDR3: CASSFDRALLGYTF; DNA: TGTGCCAGCAGCTTTGACAGGGCTTTGTTGGGCTACACCTTC
D: TRBD2; V: TRBV27; size: NA; J: TRBJ2-1; CDR3: CASSPGTSGHNEQFF; DNA: TGTGCCAGCAGTCCAGGGACTAGCGGTCACAATGAGCAGTTCTTC
D: NA; V: TRBV6-4; size: NA; J: TRBJ1-4; CDR3: CASSEYRGSATNEKLFF; DNA: TGTGCCAGCAGTGAATATCGGGGTAGTGCAACTAATGAAAAACTGTTTTTT
D: TRBD1; V: TRBV9; size: NA; J: TRBJ1-3; CDR3: CASSTQRQGRTGNTIYF; DNA: TGTGCCAGCAGCACCCAAAGACAGGGAAGGACTGGAAACACCATATATTTT
D: NA; V: TRBV27; size: NA; J: TRBJ1-1; CDR3: CASTLGEGNTEAFF; DNA: TGTGCCAGCACCCTTGGAGAGGGAAACACTGAAGCTTTCTTT
D: TRBD1; V: TRBV7-9; size: NA; J: TRBJ1-2; CDR3: CASSLVWDRGSEGYTF; DNA: TGTGCCAGCAGCTTAGTGTGGGACAGGGGGTCCGAGGGCTACACCTTC
D: NA; V: TRBV11-2; size: NA; J: TRBJ2-7; CDR3: CASSFPPLGGPYEQYF; DNA: TGTGCCAGCAGCTTTCCCCCTCTTGGGGGGCCCTACGAGCAGTACTTC
D: NA; V: TRBV7-9; size: NA; J: TRBJ1-1; CDR3: CASSLARGNTEAFF; DNA: TGTGCCAGCAGCTTAGCCAGGGGGAACACTGAAGCTTTCTTT
D: NA; V: TRBV7-2; size: NA; J: TRBJ1-6; CDR3: CASSLEVGSSVDLHF; DNA: TGTGCCAGCAGCTTAGAGGTCGGCTCCTCAGTTGACCTCCACTTT
D: NA; V: TRBV2; size: NA; J: TRBJ2-7; CDR3: CASSPGTYEQYF; DNA: TGTGCCAGCAGTCCTGGAACCTACGAGCAGTACTTC
D: NA; V: TRBV5-1; size: NA; J: TRBJ2-7; CDR3: CASSLDQGPYEQYF; DNA: TGCGCCAGCAGCTTGGATCAGGGTCCCTACGAGCAGTACTTC
D: NA; V: TRBV18; size: NA; J: TRBJ1-3; CDR3: CASSPVGGSSGNTIYF; DNA: TGTGCCAGCTCACCGGTCGGTGGGTCCTCTGGAAACACCATATATTTT
D: NA; V: TRBV27; size: NA; J: TRBJ1-1; CDR3: CASSPTAGTRKAFF; DNA: TGTGCCAGCAGTCCAACAGCCGGGACAAGAAAAGCTTTCTTT
D: NA; V: TRBV5-1; size: once; J: TRBJ2-7; CDR3: CASSSSDRISYEQYF; DNA: TGCGCCAGCAGCTCCTCCGACAGGATTTCCTACGAGCAGTACTTC
D: TRBD2; V: TRBV19; size: NA; J: TRBJ2-7; CDR3: CASTSGGAYEQYF; DNA: TGTGCCAGTACTAGCGGGGGGGCCTACGAGCAGTACTTC
D: NA; V: TRBV9; size: NA; J: TRBJ2-1; CDR3: CASSVVSGTHNEQFF; DNA: TGTGCCAGCAGCGTAGTTAGCGGAACACACAATGAGCAGTTCTTC